This TCR beta chain was sequenced for a study of CD4 T cells in relation to SARS-CoV-2 and coronaviruses. The CDR3 length is 15 residues. After removal of 7 bases from V and 1 base from J, the junction contained 4 bases not matched to a gene. CDR1 MDHEN and CDR2 SYDVKM come from the germline V gene. Only in-frame clones appear in the TCRdb table, and some are missing; sequencing was by immunoSEQ multiplex PCR. The table shows about 55,000 clones, with roughly 89% occurring only once. Before the COVID-19 pandemic, during about 2010-2018, CD4+ T cells were taken from unexposed donors. The clonotype originates from a human donor in good health. Sequenced material: memory CD4+ T cells from PBMCs. The rearrangement uses TRBV28 and TRBJ2-7; the match to TRBD2 covers 13 bases. The CDR3 loop is CASNPGLAGSYEQYF. CDR3 nucleotides: TGTGCCAGCAACCCGGGACTAGCGGGGTCCTACGAGCAGTACTTC.